Listed below are T cell receptor beta chains from one sample, sequenced in a study of identical twins. TCRdb itself ran the 5' RACE reads through MiXCR, one entry per CDR3 protein. Among over 200,000 distinct CDR3 sequences listed, 10% were seen once. The sequenced sample was memory T cells sorted from blood. The receptors stem from a man aged 45-65 years in good health. Both conserved end residues are part of each CDR3. A D gene is named only where the DNA matches it firmly. Part of the rows lack a size; the others show once, few, many or a class for expanded clones.

V gene	clone size	D gene	J gene	CDR3 protein	CDR3 DNA
TRBV7-2	many	NA	TRBJ1-1	CASSRSIGVSEAFF	TGTGCCAGCAGCCGCAGCATCGGGGTCTCTGAAGCTTTCTTT
TRBV3-1	many	NA	TRBJ2-2	CASSQQAANTGELFF	TGTGCCAGCAGCCAACAGGCCGCGAACACCGGGGAGCTGTTTTTT
TRBV20-1	many	NA	TRBJ2-3	CSARQNRDTQYF	TGCAGTGCTAGGCAAAACAGAGATACGCAGTATTTT
TRBV20-1	few	TRBD2	TRBJ2-3	CSARDGSRGGALGTQYF	TGCAGTGCTAGAGATGGAAGTCGCGGGGGGGCCTTGGGTACGCAGTATTTT
TRBV10-3	many	TRBD2	TRBJ2-1	CAISGGPTSGNEQFF	TGTGCCATCAGCGGAGGGCCAACTAGCGGCAATGAGCAGTTCTTC
TRBV6-1	few	NA	TRBJ2-5	CASSTVREETQYF	TGTGCCAGCTCGACAGTCAGGGAGGAGACCCAGTACTTC
TRBV7-8	NA	NA	TRBJ2-7	CASSSGEVHEQYF	TGTGCCAGCAGCTCCGGGGAGGTCCACGAGCAGTACTTC
TRBV7-9	many	NA	TRBJ1-2	CASSPAGVTGTYGYTF	TGTGCCAGCAGCCCGGCGGGGGTCACAGGGACTTATGGCTACACCTTC
TRBV25-1	many	TRBD1	TRBJ2-5	CASSEVTGAQETQYF	TGTGCCAGCAGTGAGGTCACAGGGGCCCAAGAGACCCAGTACTTC
TRBV6-2/TRBV6-3	once	TRBD2	TRBJ2-3	CASSVTLLAASTDTQYF	TGTGCCAGCAGTGTAACTCTCCTAGCGGCCTCCACAGATACGCAGTATTTT
TRBV27	many	TRBD2	TRBJ2-3	CASSLGLAGITDTQYF	TGTGCCAGCAGTTTGGGACTAGCGGGTATCACAGATACGCAGTATTTT
TRBV28	many	TRBD1	TRBJ1-1	CASSLTGVTEAFF	TGTGCCAGCAGTTTAACAGGGGTTACTGAAGCTTTCTTT
TRBV12-3/TRBV12-4	many	NA	TRBJ1-2	CASMGVANYGYTF	TGTGCCAGCATGGGGGTGGCTAACTATGGCTACACCTTC
TRBV4-1	NA	NA	TRBJ2-7	CASSLDGRVYEQYF	TGCGCCAGCAGCCTTGACGGAAGGGTCTACGAGCAGTACTTC
TRBV5-1	NA	TRBD1	TRBJ2-7	CASSLDPGTGAYEQYF	TGCGCCAGCAGCTTGGACCCCGGGACAGGGGCCTACGAGCAGTACTTC
TRBV6-5	many	NA	TRBJ2-5	CASSYSSTGETQYF	TGTGCCAGCAGTTACTCTAGCACGGGAGAGACCCAGTACTTC
TRBV6-1	NA	TRBD1	TRBJ2-7	CASSEENRGSYEQYF	TGTGCCAGCAGTGAAGAGAACAGGGGTTCCTACGAGCAGTACTTC
TRBV5-1	NA	TRBD2	TRBJ2-3	CASSYERDRTDTQYF	TGCGCCAGCAGTTATGAGCGGGATAGAACAGATACGCAGTATTTT
TRBV12-3/TRBV12-4	NA	NA	TRBJ1-6	CASSSNRVQSPLHF	TGTGCCAGCAGTTCCAACAGGGTACAGTCACCCCTCCACTTT
TRBV13	NA	NA	TRBJ2-2	CASSLGGGPRSTGELFF	TGTGCCAGCAGCTTAGGAGGCGGGCCGCGCAGCACCGGGGAGCTGTTTTTT
TRBV27	many	NA	TRBJ1-1	CASSFKGNTEAFF	TGTGCCAGCAGTTTTAAGGGGAACACTGAAGCTTTCTTT
TRBV11-3	many	NA	TRBJ2-1	CASSLGGWNSYNEQFF	TGTGCCAGCAGCTTAGGAGGGTGGAACTCCTACAATGAGCAGTTCTTC
TRBV7-9	many	TRBD1	TRBJ2-1	CASSAPPGQPRNEQFF	TGTGCCAGCAGCGCACCCCCGGGACAGCCTCGCAATGAGCAGTTCTTC
TRBV7-7	NA	TRBD1	TRBJ1-2	CASSLWDRVIYNYGYTF	TGTGCTAGCAGCTTGTGGGACAGGGTCATCTATAACTATGGCTACACCTTC
TRBV5-1	many	TRBD1	TRBJ2-3	CASNTGAGSTDTQYF	TGCGCCAGCAACACAGGGGCTGGTAGCACAGATACGCAGTATTTT
TRBV20-1	many	TRBD2	TRBJ2-1	CSARPLAGGRNEQFF	TGCAGTGCTCGGCCACTAGCGGGAGGGCGGAATGAGCAGTTCTTC
TRBV6-2/TRBV6-3	NA	NA	TRBJ2-3	CASSYVPDTQYF	TGTGCCAGCAGTTACGTCCCAGATACGCAGTATTTT
TRBV7-2	NA	NA	TRBJ2-1	CASSPKVEQFF	TGTGCCAGCAGCCCCAAAGTTGAGCAGTTCTTC